These 13 T cell receptor beta chains were all obtained from the same sample, sequenced in a study of neoadjuvant anti-PD-1 for oral cavity cancer. The table came from immunoSEQ multiplex PCR; TCRdb's copy has only in-frame clones and leaves some out. The sample lists around 81,000 clones; approximately 84% were seen once. Source: PBMCs, taken before nivolumab (anti-PD-1) treatment. The receptors were sampled from a person between 35 and 79 years old with oral cavity squamous cell carcinoma.

The chain has TRBV27 and TRBJ1-1, with D perhaps matching TRBD1 (5 bases). The CDR3 is 13 amino acids. The germline V gene encodes CDR1 MNHEY and CDR2 SMNVEV (reference sequence). V was cut by 6 bases and J by 1 base, with 9 bases left in between. The CDR3 loop reads CASSLTENTEAFF. CDR3 nucleotide sequence: TGTGCCAGCAGCTTGACAGAGAACACTGAAGCTTTCTTT.

This clone came up once. The chain combines TRBV11-2 with TRBJ1-2; D may be TRBD1 (5 bases). The V end lost 5 bases, the J end lost 3 bases, and 13 bases lay between the germline ends. The CDR3 has 14 residues. From germline, CDR1 is SGHAT and CDR2 FQNNGV. This CDR3 reads CASSTGQTYYGYTF. CDR3 nucleotide sequence: TGTGCCAGCAGCACGGGGCAAACTTACTATGGCTACACCTTC.

The chain couples TRBV19 to TRBJ2-2, with 9 bases matching TRBD1. In germline, CDR1 is LNHDA, CDR2 SQIVND (reference sequence). The CDR3 sequence is 16 residues long. The trim removed 5 bases at V and 7 bases at J, leaving 11 bases unmatched. In DNA form, the CDR3 reads TGTGCCAGTAGTCAAATCGGGACAGGGTCGATCGGGGAGCTGTTTTTT. It is translated as CASSQIGTGSIGELFF.

The chain joins TRBV7-9 to TRBJ2-1; D perhaps matches TRBD2 (11 bases). V was clipped by 5 bases and J by 6 bases, with 26 bases between them. Germline V gene sequence: CDR1 SEHNR, CDR2 FQNEAQ (reference sequence). CDR3 length: 18 residues. Written as DNA, the CDR3 is TGTGCCAGCAGCCACCGGGACAGGGGACTAGCGGAGATCAATGAGCAGTTCTTC. Protein product: CASSHRDRGLAEINEQFF.

This chain connects TRBV5-4 to TRBJ2-1; D is unclear. The V and J ends lost 1 base and 5 bases respectively, with 7 bases between them. The CDR3 totals 13 residues. CDR1 is SGHNT and CDR2 is YYREEE in the germline V gene (reference sequence). The CDR3 DNA sequence: TGTGCCAGCAGCTTGCTACAGAACAATGAGCAGTTCTTC. It encodes CASSLLQNNEQFF. The full variable domain, its missing parts supplied by reference TRBV5-4 and TRBJ2-1, is ETGVTQSPTHLIKTRGQQVTLRCSSQSGHNTVSWYQQALGQGPQFIFQYYREEENGRGNFPPRFSGLQFPNYSSELNVNALELDDSALYLCASSLLQNNEQFFGPGTRLTVL.

The rearrangement uses TRBV30 and TRBJ2-1, with D perhaps given as TRBD1 or TRBD2 (6 bases each). The germline gives CDR1 GTSNPN, CDR2 SVGIG (reference sequence). The ends were cut back, 1 base at V and 0 bases at J, with 13 bases in the middle. CDR3 length equals 16 residues. The CDR3, as DNA: TGTGCCTGGAGTGGGGGGGCCGGAGGCTCCTACAATGAGCAGTTCTTC. Translating it yields CAWSGGAGGSYNEQFF.

The V and J genes are TRBV20-1 and TRBJ1-2, with 7 bases matching TRBD1. Trimming took 5 bases from V and 8 from J; bases not matched to a gene: 5. Germline V CDR1 and CDR2: DFQATT, SNEGSKA (reference sequence). This CDR3 comprises 11 residues. The CDR3 DNA reads as TGCAGTGCTGATAGACAGGGAGGCTACACCTTC. This encodes CSADRQGGYTF.

The rearrangement uses TRBV15 and TRBJ2-5; TRBD1 aligns across 8 bases. The trim removed 0 bases at V and 3 bases at J, leaving 3 bases unmatched. Germline lookup yields CDR1 LNHNV and CDR2 YYDKDF (reference sequence). The CDR3 contains 15 residues. The CDR3 coding sequence is TGTGCCACCAGCAGAGAGACAGGGGAAAAAGAGACCCAGTACTTC. Its protein is CATSRETGEKETQYF. Filled out from reference TRBV15 and TRBJ2-5, the complete variable domain reads DAMVIQNPRYQVTQFGKPVTLSCSQTLNHNVMYWYQQKSSQAPKLLFHYYDKDFNNEADTPDNFQSRRPNTSFCFLDIRSPGLGDTAMYLCATSRETGEKETQYFGPGTRLLVL.

This rearrangement joins TRBV30 to TRBJ2-7; D is perhaps TRBD2 (6 bases). The CDR3 is 15 amino acids. V was pared by 0 bases and J by 2 bases, with 14 bases between. Germline-derived CDR1 and CDR2 are GTSNPN and SVGIG (reference sequence). The CDR3 protein is CAWSVAGRGTYEQYF. Here the CDR3 DNA reads TGTGCCTGGAGTGTAGCAGGGCGGGGCACCTACGAGCAGTACTTC.

This sequence joins TRBV5-1 and TRBJ2-1; D possibly corresponds to TRBD2 (6 bases). The CDR3 runs 17 residues. V was clipped by 4 bases and J by 4 bases, with 21 bases between them. From germline, CDR1 is SGHRS and CDR2 YFSETQ. The CDR3 DNA sequence: TGCGCCAGCAGCCCCGATCCCGGGACTTCTCAATACAATGAGCAGTTCTTC. Its protein product is CASSPDPGTSQYNEQFF.

The V and J genes are TRBV6-6 and TRBJ2-1, with 10 nucleotides matching TRBD2. The J segment lost 4 bases and the V segment lost 10 bases, leaving 10 bases of the junction unmatched. The CDR3 extends over 15 amino acids. Germline V gives CDR1 MNHNY, CDR2 SVGAGI (reference sequence). The CDR3 bases are TGTGCCATCAGCCCGACTAGCGGGCGATACAATGAGCAGTTCTTC. Translated: CAISPTSGRYNEQFF.

There are a few counts of this clone. The V gene is TRBV10-1, the J gene TRBJ2-1, with D possibly matching TRBD2 (6 bases). The V gene lost 2 bases and the J gene lost 16 bases, with 21 bases spanning the gap. The CDR3 extends over 14 amino acids. Germline CDR1 and CDR2: WNHNN and SYGVQD (reference sequence). The CDR3 DNA follows: TGCGCCAGCAGTGAGATCAAGGGGTTGGGACTGACTTTCTTC. Its protein product is CASSEIKGLGLTFF.

The chain couples TRBV28 to TRBJ1-5, with a weak D call TRBD1 (5 bases). Germline-derived CDR1 and CDR2 are MDHEN and SYDVKM. The V gene lost 7 bases and the J gene lost 3 bases, with 10 bases spanning the gap. The CDR3 sequence is 13 residues long. The CDR3 nucleotides read TGTGCCAGCAAAGGGGCCTACAATCAGCCCCAGCATTTT. It is translated as CASKGAYNQPQHF. Full variable domain (rest looked up from reference TRBV28 and TRBJ1-5): DVKVTQSSRYLVKRTGEKVFLECVQDMDHENMFWYRQDPGLGLRLIYFSYDVKMKEKGDIPEGYSVSREKKERFSLILESASTNQTSMYLCASKGAYNQPQHFGDGTRLSIL.